Presented here are 23 T cell receptor beta chains from one specimen sequenced in a study of blood T cell repertoires in COVID-19. Produced via immunoSEQ multiplex PCR; TCRdb's table is partial and in-frame only. The sample has some 320,000 clones, around nine tenths seen once. Sequenced: PBMCs or T cells enriched from blood (not recorded which). Receptors were obtained from a man between 60 and 75 years old who had recovered from COVID-19.

The chain is built from TRBV4-2 and TRBJ2-7; perhaps TRBD1 as D (6 bases). V lost 0 bases and J lost 3, with 15 bases in between. Looked up from germline, CDR1 is LGHNA and CDR2 is YNFKEQ. The CDR3 covers 16 residues. CDR3 sequence reads: CASSQESRGSIYEQYF. The CDR3, as DNA: TGTGCCAGCAGCCAAGAATCCAGGGGTTCAATCTACGAGCAGTACTTC.

The chain carries TRBV4-1 and TRBJ2-7, with 8 bases identical to TRBD2. The germline CDR1 and CDR2 sequences are MGHRA and YSYEKL. The CDR3 length is 16 residues. Germline trimming cut 1 base from V and 6 bases from J; bases unmatched to any gene: 11. The CDR3 sequence: CASSQGLGGAMSEQYF. The CDR3 DNA is TGCGCCAGCAGCCAAGGTCTCGGGGGGGCGATGAGCGAGCAGTACTTC.

This chain joins TRBV19 and TRBJ2-1; TRBD1 aligns across 8 bases. This CDR3 contains 20 residues. Losses at the gene ends were 11 bases for V and 0 bases for J; bases not matched to a gene: 24. Germline loops: CDR1 LNHDA, CDR2 SQIVND (reference sequence). CDR3 bases: TGTGCCCCCGGTAAAGAGGGGACAGGAATCACGCGATACTCCTACAATGAGCAGTTCTTC. The encoded protein is CAPGKEGTGITRYSYNEQFF.

This clone was picked up one time. The chain couples TRBV13 to TRBJ1-6; TRBD1 aligns across 7 bases. This CDR3 region has 13 residues. V was clipped by 3 bases and J by 7 bases; unmatched bases: 0. Germline lookup yields CDR1 PRHDT and CDR2 FYEKMQ (reference sequence). The CDR3 sequence: CASSLGQNSPLHF. In nucleotides, the CDR3 is TGTGCCAGCAGCTTGGGACAGAATTCACCCCTCCACTTT.

This chain connects TRBV10-1 to TRBJ2-7, with 7 bases that match TRBD1. The CDR3 has 14 amino acids. V was clipped by 5 bases and J by 2 bases; unmatched bases: 6. Per germline, CDR1 WNHNN and CDR2 SYGVQD (reference sequence). Here the CDR3 DNA reads TGCGCCAGCAGTATGACAGGGCAAACCTACGAGCAGTACTTC. The encoded protein is CASSMTGQTYEQYF.

This clone was detected once. The CDR3 loop is CASLIGHHTEAFF. CDR3 coding DNA: TGCGCCAGTCTGATCGGACACCACACTGAAGCTTTCTTT. This chain uses TRBV10-2 with TRBJ1-1, with D tentatively TRBD1 (5 bases). The CDR3 is 13 amino acids. The germline CDR1 and CDR2 sequences are WSHSY and SAAADI. The V gene lost 9 bases and the J gene lost 3 bases, with 14 bases spanning the gap.

The chain combines TRBV7-6 with TRBJ2-7; 9 nucleotides agree with TRBD2. The CDR3 loop spans 17 amino acids. Trimming took 4 bases from V and 5 from J; bases not matched to a gene: 15. CDR1 SGHVS and CDR2 FNYEAQ come from the germline V gene. The CDR3 nucleotides are TGTGCCAGCAGCTCCGTGGGGGGAAGCGGGAGGTCCCACGAGCAGTACTTC. This codes for CASSSVGGSGRSHEQYF. Supplemented by reference TRBV7-6 and TRBJ2-7, the full variable domain reads GAGVSQSPRYKVTKRGQDVALRCDPISGHVSLYWYRQALGQGPEFLTYFNYEAQQDKSGLPNDRFSAERPEGSISTLTIQRTEQRDSAMYRCASSSVGGSGRSHEQYFGPGTRLTVT.

The CDR3 loop reads CASSLARGMNTEAFF. CDR3 DNA sequence: TGCGCCAGCAGCTTGGCCAGAGGGATGAACACTGAAGCTTTCTTT. The chain carries TRBV5-1 and TRBJ1-1; no reliable D call. Germline V gene sequence: CDR1 SGHRS, CDR2 YFSETQ. V lost 0 bases, J lost 0 bases, and 9 bases lay in between. This CDR3 is built from 15 residues.

The chain links TRBV7-4 to TRBJ1-1, with D possibly being TRBD1 (5 bases). Germline-derived CDR1 and CDR2 are SGHVT and SQSDAQ. The CDR3 loop spans 21 amino acids. V was trimmed by 2 bases and J by 4 bases, leaving 32 bases between them. The CDR3 here is CASSLTLARAKRRGRATEAFF. In nucleotides, the CDR3 is TGTGCCAGCAGCTTAACCCTTGCCCGAGCGAAGCGACGGGGGAGGGCCACTGAAGCTTTCTTT.

This sequence joins TRBV19 and TRBJ1-5; tentatively, D is TRBD1 (6 bases). The CDR3 contains 16 residues. Per the germline V gene, CDR1 is LNHDA and CDR2 is SQIVND (reference sequence). The ends were cut back, 5 bases at V and 6 bases at J, with 20 bases in the middle. Here the CDR3 reads CASSSPLTGMSQPQHF. CDR3 in DNA: TGTGCCAGTAGTTCTCCCCTCACAGGGATGAGTCAGCCCCAGCATTTT.

J is TRBJ1-4 and V is TRBV12-3 or TRBV12-4; 9 bases line up with TRBD1. This CDR3 is 13 amino acids long. V shed 8 bases and J 8 bases; nucleotides not matched to a gene: 6. The CDR3 region is CASRTGVQEKLFF. The CDR3, as DNA: TGTGCCAGCCGGACAGGGGTACAAGAAAAACTGTTTTTT.

The chain uses TRBV19 and TRBJ1-2; TRBD1 might be the D (6 bases). The V end lost 7 bases, the J end lost 5 bases, and 14 bases lay between the germline ends. Germline-derived CDR1 and CDR2 are LNHDA and SQIVND (reference sequence). The CDR3 runs to 13 residues. Here the CDR3 DNA reads TGTGCCAGTACCACAACAGGGTCTTATGGCTACACCTTC. As protein: CASTTTGSYGYTF.

The chain joins TRBV6-5 to TRBJ2-1; TRBD1 matches 9 bases. The germline V gene encodes CDR1 MNHEY and CDR2 SVGAGI. After removal of 6 bases from V and 6 bases from J, the junction contained 9 bases not matched to a gene. The CDR3 runs to 15 residues. The CDR3 loop reads CASRTGTGLINEQFF. The DNA for the CDR3 is TGTGCCAGCAGGACCGGGACAGGGTTAATCAATGAGCAGTTCTTC.

This chain joins TRBV15 and TRBJ1-1, with a weak D call TRBD1 (6 bases). This CDR3 contains 14 residues. V was cut by 4 bases and J by 7 bases, with 16 bases left in between. Germline V lookup: CDR1 LNHNV, CDR2 YYDKDF (reference sequence). CDR3 DNA: TGTGCCACCAGCATAAGTCGGGGAGGGGGTGAAGCTTTCTTT. Its protein is CATSISRGGGEAFF.

Comments on this clone: A read error is possible here, since a much larger clone lies one base away. V and J are TRBV11-2 and TRBJ1-2; TRBD1 matches 7 bases. The CDR3 extends over 13 amino acids. With V trimmed by 5 bases and J by 2 bases, 2 bases remained unmatched. Germline V gene lookup returns CDR1 SGHAT and CDR2 FQNNGV. The CDR3 protein is CASSQDRNYGYTF. CDR3 coding DNA: TGTGCCAGCAGCCAGGACAGGAACTATGGCTACACCTTC. The full variable domain, its missing parts supplied by reference TRBV11-2 and TRBJ1-2, is EAGVAQSPRYKIIEKRQSVAFWCNPISGHATLYWYQQILGQGPKLLIQFQNNGVVDDSQLPKDRFSAERLKGVDSTLKIQPAKLEDSAVYLCASSQDRNYGYTFGSGTRLTVV.

This clone was detected a few times. This chain links TRBV7-9 with TRBJ2-7; 7 bases match TRBD1. Germline CDR1 reads SEHNR; CDR2 reads FQNEAQ (reference sequence). The V gene end was trimmed by 7 bases and the J gene end by 0 bases; junction bases not matched to a gene: 3. The CDR3 is 13 residues long. CDR3 sequence: CASIGDSSYEQYF. CDR3 nucleotide sequence: TGTGCCAGCATCGGGGACAGCTCCTACGAGCAGTACTTC. The entire variable domain, with the rest obtained from reference TRBV7-9 and TRBJ2-7, is as follows: DTGVSQNPRHKITKRGQNVTFRCDPISEHNRLYWYRQTLGQGPEFLTYFQNEAQLEKSRLLSDRFSAERPKGSFSTLEIQRTEQGDSAMYLCASIGDSSYEQYFGPGTRLTVT.

The genes are TRBV6-6 and TRBJ1-5; 8 bases align to TRBD1. CDR3 length equals 16 residues. Germline trimming cut 3 bases from V and 0 bases from J; bases unmatched to any gene: 4. CDR1 MNHNY and CDR2 SVGAGI come from the germline V gene (reference sequence). The CDR3 DNA sequence: TGTGCCAGCAGTTATGGGGGACAGGCTAGCAATCAGCCCCAGCATTTT. It is translated as CASSYGGQASNQPQHF.

V gene TRBV14 combines with J gene TRBJ1-1; 9 bases map to TRBD1. V trimming: 4 bases; J trimming: 3 bases; junction bases outside the gene matches: 9. This CDR3 comprises 16 residues. The germline gives CDR1 SGHDN, CDR2 FVKESK. CDR3 sequence: CASSRNRGRRDTEAFF. In nucleotides, the CDR3 is TGTGCCAGCAGCCGTAACAGGGGGCGCAGGGACACTGAAGCTTTCTTT.

The V gene is TRBV30, the J gene TRBJ1-2, with D possibly matching TRBD1 (6 bases). The CDR3 is 13 amino acids. V lost 2 bases to trimming and J lost 7 bases, with 14 bases between them. Germline V gene sequence: CDR1 GTSNPN, CDR2 SVGIG (reference sequence). The CDR3 sequence is CAWSPQGKGGYTF. Written as DNA, the CDR3 is TGTGCCTGGAGTCCTCAGGGGAAAGGTGGCTACACCTTC.

V usage is TRBV3-1 (or the pseudogene TRBV3-2) and J usage is TRBJ2-7; 7 bases are shared with TRBD1. CDR1 is LGHDT, CDR2 YNNKEL, per germline (reference sequence). The CDR3 contains 17 residues. The trim removed 2 bases at V and 4 bases at J, leaving 14 bases unmatched. CDR3 sequence (DNA): TGTGCCAGCAGCCAAAAGGTCGTCCGGGACAGCGCTTACGAGCAGTACTTC. Its translation is CASSQKVVRDSAYEQYF.

The V and J genes are TRBV5-1 and TRBJ1-3, with no clear D. The V end was cut by 5 bases, the J end by 0 bases, with 9 bases between. Per germline, CDR1 SGHRS and CDR2 YFSETQ. The CDR3 has 14 amino acids. The CDR3 sequence is CASSPGDSGNTIYF. The CDR3 DNA follows: TGCGCCAGCAGTCCAGGTGACTCTGGAAACACCATATATTTT.

The chain recombines TRBV10-1 with TRBJ1-4, with TRBD1 matching over 7 bases. Per germline, CDR1 WNHNN and CDR2 SYGVQD (reference sequence). This CDR3 is 14 amino acids long. J was trimmed by 7 bases and V by 3 bases; bases with no gene match: 5. The CDR3 nucleotides are TGCGCCAGCAGTGATAAGGGGGCGAGTGAAAAACTGTTTTTT. Its protein product is CASSDKGASEKLFF.

This clone was picked up one time. The chain recombines TRBV10-3 with TRBJ2-1; maybe TRBD1 (6 bases). The germline V gene encodes CDR1 ENHRY and CDR2 SYGVKD. This CDR3 region has 12 residues. The ends were cut back, 6 bases at V and 5 bases at J, with 8 bases in the middle. In DNA form, the CDR3 reads TGTGCCATCAGACAGGGAAACAATGAGCAGTTCTTC. It specifies CAIRQGNNEQFF.